This TCR beta chain was recorded in a study of cytomegalovirus exposure and HLA in healthy donors. Germline V gene lookup returns CDR1 SQVTM and CDR2 ANQGSEA. V gave up 3 bases and J gave up 5 bases, with 19 bases separating them. The CDR3 is 15 amino acids. A single count supports this clone. 13 Jbeta primers and 60 Vbeta primers were used for the PCR. Libraries were prepared by immunoSEQ multiplex PCR; TCRdb keeps only in-frame clonotypes and omits some of them. The sample holds about 150,000 clones; 73% are singletons and the top ten take 5.4%. The receptor was isolated from a woman aged 18-35 years in good health and CMV-seropositive. The V and J genes are TRBV29-1 and TRBJ2-5; a possible D gene is TRBD2 (6 bases). The sample comprised PBMCs. The CDR3 loop is CSVEGTGGEWETQYF. CDR3 nucleotides: TGCAGCGTTGAGGGGACTGGGGGAGAGTGGGAGACCCAGTACTTC.